Sequencing of this T cell receptor beta chain was carried out in a study of T cell responses to AZD1222 COVID-19 vaccine. Study details: Recipients boosted at about 4 weeks or about 12 weeks are pooled. Study-level results: Nearly half of spike-specific TCRs reportedly target unmutated variant regions. Two doses of AZD1222 preceded a rise in Spike-specific TCR breadth and depth.

The method was immunoSEQ multiplex PCR; TCRdb's version includes in-frame clones alone and lacks a portion of them. The sample lists 90,000 to 150,000 clones, about 83% occurring once. Turning to this clone: Its target is not known.

Germline assignment: CDR1 SGHDT and CDR2 YYEEEE. V was pared by 4 bases and J by 0 bases, with 10 bases between. The CDR3 has 14 residues. The chain employs TRBV5-6 and TRBJ1-2, with D unresolved. The sequence came from an adult in good health. The input for sequencing was peripheral blood, taken on day 0 of AZD1222 vaccination. The CDR3 bases are TGTGCCAGCAGCCATTGGACGTCTAACTATGGCTACACCTTC. Amino acids: CASSHWTSNYGYTF.